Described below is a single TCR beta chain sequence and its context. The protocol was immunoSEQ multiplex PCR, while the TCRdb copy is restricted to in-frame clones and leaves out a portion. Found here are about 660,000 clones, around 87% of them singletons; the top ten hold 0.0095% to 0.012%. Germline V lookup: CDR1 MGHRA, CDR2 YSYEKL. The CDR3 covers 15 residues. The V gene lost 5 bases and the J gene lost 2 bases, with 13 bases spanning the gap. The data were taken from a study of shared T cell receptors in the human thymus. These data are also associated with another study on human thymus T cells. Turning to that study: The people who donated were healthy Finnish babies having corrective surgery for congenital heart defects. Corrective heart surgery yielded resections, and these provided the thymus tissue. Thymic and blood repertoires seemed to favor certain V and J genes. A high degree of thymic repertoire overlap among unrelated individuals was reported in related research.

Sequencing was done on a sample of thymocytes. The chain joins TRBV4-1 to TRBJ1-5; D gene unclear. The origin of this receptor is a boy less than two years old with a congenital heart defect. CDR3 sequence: CASSNRETGNQPQHF. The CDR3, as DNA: TGCGCCAGCAGCAACCGGGAGACGGGCAATCAGCCCCAGCATTTT.